Below are 5 T cell receptor beta chains sequenced from a single sample in a study of blood T cell repertoires in COVID-19. Sequencing used immunoSEQ multiplex PCR; TCRdb keeps in-frame clones, though not all of them. The sample holds over 150,000 clones, approximately 80% seen once. Sequenced sample: peripheral blood. The receptors stem from a woman aged 40 to 50 with COVID-19, enrolled during active disease.

The chain links TRBV3-1 (or the pseudogene TRBV3-2) to TRBJ2-2, with TRBD2 matching 8 bases. The germline V gene has CDR1 LGHDT and CDR2 YNNKEL (reference sequence). The CDR3 contains 16 residues. The ends lost 4 bases at V and 4 bases at J; junction bases unmatched: 8. The CDR3 nucleotides read TGTGCCAGCAGCCCGAAAGCGGGGGTCGGCACCGGGGAGCTGTTTTTT. This gives the protein CASSPKAGVGTGELFF.

The chain links TRBV11-2 to TRBJ2-5, with D unclear. The CDR3 length is 11 residues. The ends were cut back, 4 bases at V and 2 bases at J, with 2 bases in the middle. Germline CDR1 reads SGHAT; CDR2 reads FQNNGV. Here the CDR3 reads CASSSQETQYF. The CDR3 region has the DNA TGTGCCAGCAGCTCGCAAGAGACCCAGTACTTC.

J is TRBJ2-7 and V is TRBV11-2; 8 bases line up with TRBD2. Germline V CDR1 and CDR2: SGHAT, FQNNGV. Losses at the gene ends were 5 bases for V and 2 bases for J; bases not matched to a gene: 11. The CDR3 is 16 residues long. The CDR3 loop is CASSPNQREIPYEQYF. CDR3 nucleotide sequence: TGTGCCAGCAGCCCCAACCAGCGGGAGATTCCCTACGAGCAGTACTTC. Full variable domain (remainder filled in from reference TRBV11-2 and TRBJ2-7): EAGVAQSPRYKIIEKRQSVAFWCNPISGHATLYWYQQILGQGPKLLIQFQNNGVVDDSQLPKDRFSAERLKGVDSTLKIQPAKLEDSAVYLCASSPNQREIPYEQYFGPGTRLTVT.

The genes are TRBV6-1 and TRBJ1-1; D not resolved. Germline V CDR1 and CDR2: MNHNS, SASEGT. This CDR3 spans 13 amino acids. Trimming stripped 2 bases from V and 1 base from J, with 5 bases between. The CDR3 loop is CASSELSNTEAFF. CDR3 nucleotides: TGTGCCAGCAGTGAATTATCGAACACTGAAGCTTTCTTT.

The V gene is TRBV5-1, the J gene TRBJ1-2, with D unclear. Germline CDR1 and CDR2: SGHRS and YFSETQ. The CDR3 consists of 16 residues. Trimming took off 1 base at V and 5 bases at J, with 18 bases between the two ends. CDR3 nucleotide sequence: TGCGCCAGCAGCTTGATATTAACGGGTGGAAGGTATGGCTACACCTTC. Protein: CASSLILTGGRYGYTF.